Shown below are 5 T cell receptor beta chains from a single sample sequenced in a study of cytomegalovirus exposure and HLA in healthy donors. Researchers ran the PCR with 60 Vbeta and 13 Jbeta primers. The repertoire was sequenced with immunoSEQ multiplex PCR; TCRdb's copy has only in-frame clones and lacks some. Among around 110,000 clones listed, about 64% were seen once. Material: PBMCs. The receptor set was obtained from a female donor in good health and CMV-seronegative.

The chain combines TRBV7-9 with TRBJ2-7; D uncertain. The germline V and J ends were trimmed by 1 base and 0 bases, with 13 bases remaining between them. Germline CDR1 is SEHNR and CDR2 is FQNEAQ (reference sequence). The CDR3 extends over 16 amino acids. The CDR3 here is CASSLVRGLNSYEQYF. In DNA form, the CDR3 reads TGTGCCAGCAGCTTAGTGAGAGGCCTGAACTCCTACGAGCAGTACTTC.

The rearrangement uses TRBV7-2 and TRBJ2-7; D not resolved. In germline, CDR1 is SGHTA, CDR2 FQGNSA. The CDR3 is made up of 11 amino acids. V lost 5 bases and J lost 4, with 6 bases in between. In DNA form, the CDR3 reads TGTGCCAGCAGCGTGGAGTACGAGCAGTACTTC. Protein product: CASSVEYEQYF.

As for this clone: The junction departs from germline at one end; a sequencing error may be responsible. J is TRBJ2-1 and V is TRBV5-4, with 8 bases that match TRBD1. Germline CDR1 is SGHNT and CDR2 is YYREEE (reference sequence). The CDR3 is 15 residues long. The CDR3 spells CASSLDRDTYSEQFF. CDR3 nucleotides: TGTGCCAGCAGTTTGGACAGGGACACCTACAGTGAGCAGTTCTTC.

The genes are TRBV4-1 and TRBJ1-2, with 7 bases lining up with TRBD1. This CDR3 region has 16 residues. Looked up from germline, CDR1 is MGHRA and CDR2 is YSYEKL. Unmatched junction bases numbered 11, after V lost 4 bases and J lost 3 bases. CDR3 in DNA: TGCGCCAGCAGCCGCGAGGACAGGTCGGATTACTATGGCTACACCTTC. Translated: CASSREDRSDYYGYTF.

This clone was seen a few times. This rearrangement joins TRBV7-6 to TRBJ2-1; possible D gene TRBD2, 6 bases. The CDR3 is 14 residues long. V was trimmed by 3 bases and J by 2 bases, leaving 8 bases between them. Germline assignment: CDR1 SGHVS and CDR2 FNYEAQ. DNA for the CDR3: TGTGCCAGCAGCTTTAGCGGACCCTACAATGAGCAGTTCTTC. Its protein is CASSFSGPYNEQFF.